This entry concerns a single TCR beta chain. As yet, its antigen is unknown. Additional DNA sequences in this sample encode the identical CDR3. Measured with immunoSEQ multiplex PCR; TCRdb has only the in-frame clones, and not every one. The table includes roughly 350,000 clones, 88% detected once. The germline V gene has CDR1 MDHEN and CDR2 SYDVKM. Trimming removed 2 bases from V and 7 bases from J, with 6 bases in between. This CDR3 is 11 amino acids long. Treatment noted: about 20 received Ad26.COV2.S at low or high dose, single or two shots; several received placebo; per-sample allocation not given. The samples were gathered on day 63 after the first injection of vaccine or placebo. The data are from a study of Ad26.COV2.S vaccination and SARS-CoV-2 variants. About the study: The donor belonged to the COV1001 Ad26.COV2.S trial arm. Ad26.COV2.S, an intramuscular injection, was given once or twice 56 days apart.

General study results and limits: Possibly, TCR breadth and depth analyses underestimated total T cell responses.

The sample in question was peripheral blood, obtained in a trial of Ad26.COV2.S vaccine versus placebo. This receptor was obtained from a person aged 18-60 years who received the Ad26.COV2.S COVID-19 vaccine or a placebo. The chain couples TRBV28 to TRBJ2-7, with D perhaps TRBD1 (6 bases). The CDR3 loop is CASSLQGEQYF. In DNA, the CDR3 is TGTGCCAGCAGTTTACAGGGGGAGCAGTACTTC.